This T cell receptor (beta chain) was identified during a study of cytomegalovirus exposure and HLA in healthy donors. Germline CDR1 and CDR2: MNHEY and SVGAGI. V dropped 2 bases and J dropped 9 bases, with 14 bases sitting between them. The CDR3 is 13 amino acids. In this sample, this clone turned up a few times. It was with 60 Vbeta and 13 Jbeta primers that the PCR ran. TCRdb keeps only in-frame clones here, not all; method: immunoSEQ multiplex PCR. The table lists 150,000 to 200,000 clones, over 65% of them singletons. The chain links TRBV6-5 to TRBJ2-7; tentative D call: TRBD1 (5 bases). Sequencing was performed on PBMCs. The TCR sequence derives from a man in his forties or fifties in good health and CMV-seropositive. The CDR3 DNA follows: TGTGCCAGCAGTTACGGGGCTCTGGCTCCGCAGTACTTC. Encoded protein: CASSYGALAPQYF.